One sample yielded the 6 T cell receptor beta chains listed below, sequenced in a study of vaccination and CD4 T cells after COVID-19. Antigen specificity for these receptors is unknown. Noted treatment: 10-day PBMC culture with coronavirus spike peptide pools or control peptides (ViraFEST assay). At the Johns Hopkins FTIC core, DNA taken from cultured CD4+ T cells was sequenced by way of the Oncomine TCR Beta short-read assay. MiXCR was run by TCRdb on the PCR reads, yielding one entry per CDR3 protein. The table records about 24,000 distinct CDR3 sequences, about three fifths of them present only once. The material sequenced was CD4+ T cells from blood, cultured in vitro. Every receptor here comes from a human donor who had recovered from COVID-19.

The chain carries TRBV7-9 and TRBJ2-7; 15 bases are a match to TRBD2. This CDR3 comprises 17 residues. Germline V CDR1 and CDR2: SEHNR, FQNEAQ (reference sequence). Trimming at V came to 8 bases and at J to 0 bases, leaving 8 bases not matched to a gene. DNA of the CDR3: TGTGCCAGCCAAGGGACTAGCGGGAGGTCGAGCTCCTACGAGCAGTACTTC. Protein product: CASQGTSGRSSSYEQYF.

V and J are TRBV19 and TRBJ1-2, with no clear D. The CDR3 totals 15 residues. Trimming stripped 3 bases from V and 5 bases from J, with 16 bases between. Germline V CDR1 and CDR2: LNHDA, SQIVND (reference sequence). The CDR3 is CASSIISQFEYGYTF. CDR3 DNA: TGTGCCAGTAGTATTATTAGTCAGTTCGAATATGGCTACACCTTC.

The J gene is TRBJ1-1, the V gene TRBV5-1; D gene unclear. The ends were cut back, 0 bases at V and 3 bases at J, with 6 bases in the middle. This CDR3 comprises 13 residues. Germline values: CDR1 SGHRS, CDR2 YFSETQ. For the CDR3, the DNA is TGCGCCAGCAGCTTGGAACAGTACACTGAAGCTTTCTTT. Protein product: CASSLEQYTEAFF.

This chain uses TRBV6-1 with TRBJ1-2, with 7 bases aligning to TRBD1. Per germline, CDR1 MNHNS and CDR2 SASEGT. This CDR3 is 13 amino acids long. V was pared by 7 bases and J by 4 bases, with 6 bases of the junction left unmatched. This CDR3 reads CASKQTGIYGYTF. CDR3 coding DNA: TGTGCCAGCAAGCAGACAGGGATCTATGGCTACACCTTC.

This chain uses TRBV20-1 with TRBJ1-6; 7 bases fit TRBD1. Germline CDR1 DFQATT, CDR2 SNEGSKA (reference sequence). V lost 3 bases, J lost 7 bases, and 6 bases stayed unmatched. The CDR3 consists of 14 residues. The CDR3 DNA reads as TGCAGTGCTAGTGTGGGACAGTCGAATTCACCCCTCCACTTT. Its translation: CSASVGQSNSPLHF.

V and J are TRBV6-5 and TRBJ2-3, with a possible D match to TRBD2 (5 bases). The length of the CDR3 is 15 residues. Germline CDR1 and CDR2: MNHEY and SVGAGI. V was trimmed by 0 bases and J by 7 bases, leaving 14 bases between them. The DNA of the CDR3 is TGTGCCAGCAGTTACTCCGGAGGAAAAACCTATACGCAGTATTTT. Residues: CASSYSGGKTYTQYF.